Each of the 10 T cell receptor beta chains below was sequenced from the same sample in a study of T-cell reconstitution after alpha-beta-depleted transplantation in children (TCRdb year 2016). What the treatment or condition label conveys for this sample: allogeneic hematopoietic cell transplantation with graft depleted of TCRalphabeta T cells and CD19 B cells. The library was prepared using PCR. TCRdb lists the instrument as Illumina HiSeq 2500. TCR libraries were prepared with molecular barcoding, using unique molecular identifiers to normalize TCRbeta repertoire quantification. TCRdb itself trimmed the public reads at Q25 with fastp, ran MiXCR and retained productive beta chains. Rows with a matching CDR3 protein are joined into one entry that keeps the most common DNA and genes. This sample has fewer than 350,000 distinct CDR3 sequences in its table, and 10% of those were observed once. Clones ranked in the top ten supply approximately 7.6% of the sample.

The specimen comprised PBMCs, sampled before TCRalphabeta/CD19-depleted stem cell transplant. These receptors were collected from a boy under two years old with acute myeloid leukemia, due to receive a stem cell transplant.

This clonotype was detected ten times or more. The rearrangement links TRBV28 to TRBJ2-3; D is perhaps TRBD1 or TRBD2 (5 bases each). From germline, CDR1 is MDHEN and CDR2 SYDVKM. The ends were cut back, 5 bases at V and 3 bases at J, with 18 bases in the middle. The CDR3 is 16 residues long. The CDR3 DNA sequence: TGTGCCAGCAGTGCCTGGGACGGGGAAAGGACAGATACGCAGTATTTT. Amino acid sequence: CASSAWDGERTDTQYF.

This clonotype has a count of ten or more. The chain links TRBV20-1 to TRBJ2-1; 8 bases line up with TRBD2. J gave up 10 bases and V 0 bases, and 8 bases lay outside the gene matches. Germline CDR1 DFQATT, CDR2 SNEGSKA (reference sequence). The CDR3 runs 14 residues. CDR3 sequence reads: CSARDGTREVEQFF. The CDR3 DNA follows: TGCAGTGCTAGAGACGGGACTAGGGAGGTGGAGCAGTTCTTC.

In its sample, this clonotype was seen many times. The CDR3 here is CASSLQPYEQYF. The DNA of the CDR3 is TGTGCCAGCAGCTTACAGCCCTACGAGCAGTACTTC. The gene calls are TRBV7-2 and TRBJ2-7; D gene uncertain. Germline-derived CDR1 and CDR2 are SGHTA and FQGNSA. CDR3 length equals 12 residues. Trimming left V 2 bases short and J 2 bases short, with 4 bases between.

This clonotype was observed many times. The chain links TRBV15 to TRBJ1-2; tentative D call: TRBD1 (5 bases). CDR1 is LNHNV, CDR2 YYDKDF, per germline (reference sequence). This CDR3 has 13 amino acids. Trimming pared 1 base from V and 8 bases from J, leaving 11 bases between. The CDR3 here is CATSRAQGMGYTF. Here the CDR3 DNA reads TGTGCCACCAGCAGAGCCCAGGGAATGGGCTACACCTTC.

This clonotype came up many times. The rearrangement joins TRBV20-1 to TRBJ2-1, with 10 bases matching TRBD2. This CDR3 is 13 amino acids long. V trimming: 3 bases; J trimming: 10 bases; junction bases outside the gene matches: 6. Germline CDR1 reads DFQATT; CDR2 reads SNEGSKA (reference sequence). Here the CDR3 DNA reads TGCAGTGCTAGGGTCGTAGCGGGAGGAGAGCAGTTCTTC. This sequence encodes CSARVVAGGEQFF.

This clonotype was seen many times. This sequence joins TRBV3-1 and TRBJ1-6; unclear D gene. Trimming took off 0 bases at V and 9 bases at J, with 9 bases between the two ends. The CDR3 length is 14 residues. In germline, CDR1 is LGHDT, CDR2 YNNKEL (reference sequence). The CDR3 nucleotides read TGTGCCAGCAGCCAAGAGGCCCGCGTTTCACCCCTCCACTTT. It encodes CASSQEARVSPLHF. Supplemented by reference TRBV3-1 and TRBJ1-6, the full variable domain reads DTAVSQTPKYLVTQMGNDKSIKCEQNLGHDTMYWYKQDSKKFLKIMFSYNNKELIINETVPNRFSPKSPDKAHLNLHINSLELGDSAVYFCASSQEARVSPLHFGNGTRLTVT.

This rearrangement joins TRBV5-1 to TRBJ2-3, with TRBD2 matching 8 bases. Germline CDR1 SGHRS, CDR2 YFSETQ. The CDR3 spans 16 residues. V shed 5 bases, J shed 0 bases, and the junction held 8 bases outside the gene matches. CDR3 protein: CASSWDGTSSTDTQYF. CDR3 bases: TGCGCCAGCAGTTGGGACGGGACTAGTAGCACAGATACGCAGTATTTT.

This clonotype was counted many times. This chain joins TRBV28 and TRBJ2-7; TRBD1 agrees at 8 bases. V was clipped by 4 bases and J by 7 bases; unmatched bases: 9. CDR1 is MDHEN and CDR2 is SYDVKM in the germline V gene. The CDR3 covers 14 residues. CDR3 sequence reads: CASSSSGQVREQYF. The CDR3 nucleotides are TGTGCCAGCAGTTCCTCGGGACAGGTTCGTGAGCAGTACTTC.

This clonotype was counted at least ten times. V gene TRBV14 combines with J gene TRBJ1-1; 7 nucleotides align to TRBD1. Germline loops: CDR1 SGHDN, CDR2 FVKESK. The CDR3 runs to 14 residues. Trimming at V came to 4 bases and at J to 1 base, leaving 3 bases not matched to a gene. CDR3 nucleotides: TGTGCCAGCAGCCTGGACAGGCGGAACACTGAAGCTTTCTTT. Translating it yields CASSLDRRNTEAFF.

Ten or more counts support this clonotype. The genes are TRBV3-1 and TRBJ1-3, with D hard to call. The V end was cut by 2 bases, the J end by 5 bases, with 13 bases between. Looked up from germline, CDR1 is LGHDT and CDR2 is YNNKEL (reference sequence). The CDR3 sequence is 15 residues long. This chain's CDR3 is CASSQPTEARNTIYF. In DNA, the CDR3 is TGTGCCAGCAGCCAACCTACAGAAGCTCGAAACACCATATATTTT.